The 10 T cell receptor beta chains given below trace back to one sample, sequenced in a study of tumor and adjacent non-tumor tissue in lung cancer. A modified ARM-PCR protocol with three rounds of nested PCR amplified TCRbeta. TCRdb re-analysed the multiplex PCR reads in MiXCR, keeping a single row per CDR3 protein. This table holds about 110,000 distinct CDR3 sequences, approximately 80% found once. RNA was extracted from bulk tissue without any cell sorting. Sequenced material: lung tumor tissue. Receptors originate from a man between 65 and 85 years old with non-small cell lung cancer.

A note on this clonotype: At one boundary the junction diverges from the germline segment, which might be a read error. The chain joins TRBV10-3 to TRBJ2-7; perhaps TRBD2 as D (5 bases). Looked up from germline, CDR1 is ENHRY and CDR2 is SYGVKD. The CDR3 covers 15 residues. DNA for the CDR3: TGTGCCATCAGTGGGGGAGTCCGAAGGTACTACGAGCAGTATTTC. Protein product: CAISGGVRRYYEQYF.

Notes on this clonotype: The junction departs from the called germline gene at one end, perhaps through a read error. The V call is TRBV10-2, the J call TRBJ2-1; unclear D gene. Germline CDR1 WSHSY, CDR2 SAAADI. The CDR3 is 15 amino acids. CDR3 region: CPSRSPGPSSREQFF. The CDR3 coding sequence is TGCCCCAGCAGGTCCCCTGGACCCTCTTCTCGTGAGCAGTTCTTC.

Comments on this clonotype: The CDR3 carries no conserved terminal phenylalanine or tryptophan, so it likely arises from a read error. The DNA is omitted, as the CDR3 cannot be located on it reliably, and the CDR3 follows TCRdb's listing. V gene TRBV11-3 combines with J gene TRBJ2-1; the DNA was not used to check the table's D call, TRBD1. Germline V gene data show CDR1 as SGHNT and CDR2 as YENEEA. The CDR3 is 12 residues long, counting both termini. The CDR3 is CASSDRRNERFI.

This clonotype turned up a few times. This likely comes from a read error, as the CDR3 has no conserved phenylalanine or tryptophan at its end. Here the CDR3 reads CSVDSYTDTQYL. DNA for the CDR3: TGCAGCGTTGATAGTTACACGGATACGCAGTATCTT. This chain uses TRBV29-1 with TRBJ2-3; no clear D. V gave up 3 bases and J gave up 6 bases, with 10 bases separating them. Germline assignment: CDR1 SQVTM and CDR2 ANQGSEA. The CDR3 runs to 12 residues.

A word on this clonotype: At one end, the junction sequence differs from germline, possibly due to a read error. The chain is built from TRBV6-1 and TRBJ2-1; the D is unclear. From germline, CDR1 is MNHNS and CDR2 SASEGT. This CDR3 contains 12 residues. DNA for the CDR3: TGTGCCAGTAGTTACCAGTACAATAAGCAGTTCTTC. Translated, it gives CASSYQYNKQFF.

Points on this clonotype: An end of the junction differs from the germline gene, which may be a read error. CDR3 amino acids: CASSQGRQSNEKLSF. The CDR3 region has the DNA TGTGCCAGCAGCCAGGGACGGCAAAGTAATGAAAAACTGTCTTTT. The J gene is TRBJ1-4, the V gene TRBV14, with D possibly TRBD1 on 5 matching bases. The CDR3 is 15 residues long. From germline, CDR1 is SGHDN and CDR2 FVKESK.

The chain is built from TRBV12-3 or TRBV12-4 and TRBJ2-3; D not resolved. CDR3 length: 13 residues. DNA for the CDR3: TGTGTCAACAGTTTAGGTCAAACAGATACGCAGTATTTT. The encoded protein is CVNSLGQTDTQYF.

This clonotype was recorded only once. A read error is possible here, since a much larger clone lies one base away. The chain carries TRBV20-1 and TRBJ2-5, with D possibly TRBD1 on 6 matching bases. The CDR3 consists of 12 residues. Per the germline V gene, CDR1 is DFQATT and CDR2 is SNEGSKA (reference sequence). In nucleotides, the CDR3 is TGCAGTGCTACTCAGGGGAAAGACACCCAGTACTTC. It yields the protein CSATQGKDTQYF.

This clonotype occurred once. A read error may account for a junction end that differs from germline. This chain connects TRBV11-2 to TRBJ2-2, with D uncertain. From germline, CDR1 is SGHAT and CDR2 FQNNGV. This CDR3 has 14 residues. CDR3 protein: CVSISPGYTVELLF. CDR3 DNA: TGTGTCAGCATCTCCCCAGGCTACACCGTGGAGCTGTTATTT.

V usage is TRBV6-5 and J usage is TRBJ1-2; TRBD1 might be the D (5 bases). The germline V gene has CDR1 MNHEY and CDR2 SVGAGI. Trimming left V 2 bases short and J 6 bases short, with 10 bases between. This CDR3 has 13 amino acids. CDR3 DNA sequence: TGTGCCAGCAGTTACGTATGGGGGGATGGCTACACCTTC. Translation gives CASSYVWGDGYTF.